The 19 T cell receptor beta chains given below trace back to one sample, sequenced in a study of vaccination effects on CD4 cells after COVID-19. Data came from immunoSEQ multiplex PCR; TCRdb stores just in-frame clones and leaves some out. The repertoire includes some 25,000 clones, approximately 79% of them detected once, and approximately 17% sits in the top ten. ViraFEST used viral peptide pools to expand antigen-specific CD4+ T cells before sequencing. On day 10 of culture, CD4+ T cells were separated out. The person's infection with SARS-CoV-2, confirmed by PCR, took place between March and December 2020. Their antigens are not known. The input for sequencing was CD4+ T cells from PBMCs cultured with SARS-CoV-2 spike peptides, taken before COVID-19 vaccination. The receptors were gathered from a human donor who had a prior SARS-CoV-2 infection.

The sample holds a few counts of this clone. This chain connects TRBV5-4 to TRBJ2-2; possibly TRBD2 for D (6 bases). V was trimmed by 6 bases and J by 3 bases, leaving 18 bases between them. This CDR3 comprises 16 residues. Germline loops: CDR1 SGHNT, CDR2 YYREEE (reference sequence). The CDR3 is CASTHSKGGYTGELFF. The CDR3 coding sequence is TGTGCCAGCACCCACTCCAAGGGAGGATACACCGGGGAGCTGTTTTTT.

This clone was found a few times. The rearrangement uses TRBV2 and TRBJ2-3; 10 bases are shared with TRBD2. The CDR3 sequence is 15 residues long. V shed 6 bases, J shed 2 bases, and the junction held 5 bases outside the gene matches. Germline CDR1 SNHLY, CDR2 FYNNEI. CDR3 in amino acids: CASRAGTSDTDTQYF. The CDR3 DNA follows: TGTGCCAGCAGGGCCGGGACTAGCGACACAGATACGCAGTATTTT.

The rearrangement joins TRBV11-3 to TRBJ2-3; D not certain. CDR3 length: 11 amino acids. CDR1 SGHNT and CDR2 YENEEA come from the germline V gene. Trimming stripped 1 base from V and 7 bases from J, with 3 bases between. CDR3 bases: TGTGCCAGCAGCTTAGCCAATACGCAGTATTTT. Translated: CASSLANTQYF.

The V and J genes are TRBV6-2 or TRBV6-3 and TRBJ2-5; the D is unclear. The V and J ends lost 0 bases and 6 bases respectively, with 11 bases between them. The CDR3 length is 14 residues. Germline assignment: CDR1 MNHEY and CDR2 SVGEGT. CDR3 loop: CASSYSSLQQTQYF. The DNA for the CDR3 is TGTGCCAGCAGTTACTCCTCGCTACAACAGACCCAGTACTTC.

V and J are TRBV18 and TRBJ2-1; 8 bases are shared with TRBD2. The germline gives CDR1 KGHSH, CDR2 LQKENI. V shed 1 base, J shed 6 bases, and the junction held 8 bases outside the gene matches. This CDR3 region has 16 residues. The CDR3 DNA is TGTGCCAGCTCACCACGAGGCGGGGGGCTCGGCAATGAGCAGTTCTTC. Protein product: CASSPRGGGLGNEQFF.

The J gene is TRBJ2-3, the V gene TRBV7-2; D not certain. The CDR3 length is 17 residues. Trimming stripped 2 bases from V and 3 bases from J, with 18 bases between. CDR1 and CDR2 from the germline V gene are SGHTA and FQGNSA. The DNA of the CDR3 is TGTGCCAGCAGCTTAAGGTCTGGGTTTGTAGAGACAGATACGCAGTATTTT. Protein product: CASSLRSGFVETDTQYF.

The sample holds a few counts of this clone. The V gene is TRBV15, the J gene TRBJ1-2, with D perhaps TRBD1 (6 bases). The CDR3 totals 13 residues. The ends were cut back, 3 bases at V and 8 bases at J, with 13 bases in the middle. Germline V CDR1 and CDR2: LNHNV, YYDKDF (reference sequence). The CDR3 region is CATSSRTGTGYTF. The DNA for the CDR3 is TGTGCCACCAGCAGCCGAACAGGGACGGGCTACACCTTC.

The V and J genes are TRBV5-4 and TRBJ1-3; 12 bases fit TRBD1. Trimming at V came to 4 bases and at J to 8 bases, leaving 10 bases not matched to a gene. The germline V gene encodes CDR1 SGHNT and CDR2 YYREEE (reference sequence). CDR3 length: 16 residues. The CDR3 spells CASSPTVGQGADTIYF. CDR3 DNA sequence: TGTGCCAGCAGCCCAACGGTGGGACAGGGGGCAGACACCATATATTTT.

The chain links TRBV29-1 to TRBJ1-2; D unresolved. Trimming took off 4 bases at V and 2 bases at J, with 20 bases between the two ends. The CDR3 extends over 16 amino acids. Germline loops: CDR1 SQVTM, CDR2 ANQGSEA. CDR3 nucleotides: TGCAGCGTTGGAAGTCCCGAGCCCACTGCAAACTATGGCTACACCTTC. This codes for CSVGSPEPTANYGYTF.

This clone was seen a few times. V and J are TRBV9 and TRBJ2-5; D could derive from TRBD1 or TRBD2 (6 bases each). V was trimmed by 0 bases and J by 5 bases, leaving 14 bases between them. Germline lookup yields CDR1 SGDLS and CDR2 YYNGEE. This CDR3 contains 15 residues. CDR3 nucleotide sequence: TGTGCCAGCAGCGTAGACTCCGGAGGGGGGGAGACCCAGTACTTC. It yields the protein CASSVDSGGGETQYF. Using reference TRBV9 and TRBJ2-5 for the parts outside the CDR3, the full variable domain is DSGVTQTPKHLITATGQRVTLRCSPRSGDLSVYWYQQSLDQGLQFLIQYYNGEERAKGNILERFSAQQFPDLHSELNLSSLELGDSALYFCASSVDSGGGETQYFGPGTRLLVL.

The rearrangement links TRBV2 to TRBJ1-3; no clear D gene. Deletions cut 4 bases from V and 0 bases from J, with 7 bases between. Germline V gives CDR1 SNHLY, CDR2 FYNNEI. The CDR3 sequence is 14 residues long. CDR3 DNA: TGTGCCAGCAGTGCATCTTTCTCTGGAAACACCATATATTTT. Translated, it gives CASSASFSGNTIYF.

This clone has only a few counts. As DNA, the CDR3 is TGTGCCAGCAGCATGGACGGAGCCGAAAAACTGTTTTTT. Translation: CASSMDGAEKLFF. The gene calls are TRBV2 and TRBJ1-4, with D hard to call. With 6 bases removed from V and 8 bases from J, the gap between germline ends came to 13 bases. CDR3 length: 13 amino acids. CDR1 SNHLY and CDR2 FYNNEI come from the germline V gene.

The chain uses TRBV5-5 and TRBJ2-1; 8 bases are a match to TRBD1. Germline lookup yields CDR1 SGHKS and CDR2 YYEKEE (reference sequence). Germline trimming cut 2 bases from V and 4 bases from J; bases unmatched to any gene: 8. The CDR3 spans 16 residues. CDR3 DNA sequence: TGTGCCAGCAGCTTAAGGGGACAGGTCGCGTACAATGAGCAGTTCTTC. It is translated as CASSLRGQVAYNEQFF. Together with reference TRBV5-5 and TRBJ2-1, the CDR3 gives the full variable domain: DAGVTQSPTHLIKTRGQQVTLRCSPISGHKSVSWYQQVLGQGPQFIFQYYEKEERGRGNFPDRFSARQFPNYSSELNVNALLLGDSALYLCASSLRGQVAYNEQFFGPGTRLTVL.

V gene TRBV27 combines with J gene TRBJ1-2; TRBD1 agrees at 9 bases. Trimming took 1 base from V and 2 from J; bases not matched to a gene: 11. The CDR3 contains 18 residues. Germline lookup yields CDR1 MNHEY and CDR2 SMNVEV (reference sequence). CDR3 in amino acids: CASSLYGTGMLPNYGYTF. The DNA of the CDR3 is TGTGCCAGCAGTTTATACGGGACAGGGATGCTTCCGAACTATGGCTACACCTTC.

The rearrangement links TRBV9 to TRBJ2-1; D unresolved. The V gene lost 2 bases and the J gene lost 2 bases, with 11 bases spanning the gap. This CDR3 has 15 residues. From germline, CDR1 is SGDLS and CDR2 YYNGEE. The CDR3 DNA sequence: TGTGCCAGCAGCGTTTTACCGGGCGCCTACAATGAGCAGTTCTTC. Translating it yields CASSVLPGAYNEQFF.

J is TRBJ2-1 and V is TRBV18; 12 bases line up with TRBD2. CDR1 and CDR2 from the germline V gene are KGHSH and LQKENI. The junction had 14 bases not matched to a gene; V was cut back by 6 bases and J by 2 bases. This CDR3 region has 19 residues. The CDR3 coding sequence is TGTGCCAGCTCCATTTCCTTCTCTAGCGGGAGGGCCACCTACAATGAGCAGTTCTTC. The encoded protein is CASSISFSSGRATYNEQFF. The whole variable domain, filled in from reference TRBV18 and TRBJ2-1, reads NAGVMQNPRHLVRRRGQEARLRCSPMKGHSHVYWYRQLPEEGLKFMVYLQKENIIDESGMPKERFSAEFPKEGPSILRIQQVVRGDSAAYFCASSISFSSGRATYNEQFFGPGTRLTVL.

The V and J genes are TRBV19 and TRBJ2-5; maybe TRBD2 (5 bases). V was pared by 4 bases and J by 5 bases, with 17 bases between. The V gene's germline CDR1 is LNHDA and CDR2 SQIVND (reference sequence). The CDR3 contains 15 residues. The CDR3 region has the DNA TGTGCCAGTAGTAAACTAGGATCCCCGGAGGAGACCCAGTACTTC. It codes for CASSKLGSPEETQYF.

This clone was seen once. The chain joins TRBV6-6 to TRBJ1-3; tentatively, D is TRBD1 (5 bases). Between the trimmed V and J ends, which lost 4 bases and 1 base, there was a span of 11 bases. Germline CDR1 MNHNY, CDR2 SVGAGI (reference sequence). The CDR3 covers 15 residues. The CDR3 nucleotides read TGTGCCAGCAGTTTGTCAGGGCGTTCTGGAAACACCATATATTTT. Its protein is CASSLSGRSGNTIYF.

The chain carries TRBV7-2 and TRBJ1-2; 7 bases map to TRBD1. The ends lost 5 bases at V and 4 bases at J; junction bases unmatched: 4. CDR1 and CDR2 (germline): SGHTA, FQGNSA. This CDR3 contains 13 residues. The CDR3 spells CASSPGQIYGYTF. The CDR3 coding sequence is TGTGCCAGCAGCCCGGGACAGATCTATGGCTACACCTTC.